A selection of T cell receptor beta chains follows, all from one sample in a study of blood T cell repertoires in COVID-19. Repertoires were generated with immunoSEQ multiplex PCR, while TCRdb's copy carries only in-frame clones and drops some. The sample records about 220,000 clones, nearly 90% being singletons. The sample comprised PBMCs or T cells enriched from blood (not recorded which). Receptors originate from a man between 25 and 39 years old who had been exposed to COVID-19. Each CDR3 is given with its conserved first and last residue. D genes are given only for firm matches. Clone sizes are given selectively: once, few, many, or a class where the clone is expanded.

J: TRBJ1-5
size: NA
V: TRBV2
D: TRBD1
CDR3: CASSEAVGGWTGRGQPQHF
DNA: TGTGCCAGCAGTGAAGCGGTGGGTGGTTGGACAGGCCGAGGTCAGCCCCAGCATTTT

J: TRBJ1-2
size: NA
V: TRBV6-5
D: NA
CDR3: CASSSEPTLNYGYTF
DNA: TGTGCCAGCAGCTCCGAACCCACCCTAAACTATGGCTACACCTTC

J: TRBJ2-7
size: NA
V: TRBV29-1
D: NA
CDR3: CSVEGTAESSYEQYF
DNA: TGCAGCGTTGAAGGAACGGCGGAGAGCTCCTACGAGCAGTACTTC

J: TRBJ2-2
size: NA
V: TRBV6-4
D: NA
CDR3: CASSPRTTPGELFF
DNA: TGTGCCAGCAGTCCCCGGACTACCCCCGGGGAGCTGTTTTTT

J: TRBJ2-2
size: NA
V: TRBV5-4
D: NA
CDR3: CASSLPRQGNTGELFF
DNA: TGTGCCAGCAGCTTGCCACGTCAGGGGAACACCGGGGAGCTGTTTTTT

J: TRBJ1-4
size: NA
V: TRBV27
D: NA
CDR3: CASAVQFGGELFF
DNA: TGTGCCAGCGCTGTTCAGTTCGGAGGGGAACTGTTTTTT

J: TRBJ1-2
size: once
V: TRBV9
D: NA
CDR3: CASSVDTGNGYTF
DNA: TGTGCCAGCAGCGTAGATACAGGGAATGGCTACACCTTC

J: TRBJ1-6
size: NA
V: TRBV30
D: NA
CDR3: CAWTTTASALHF
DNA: TGTGCCTGGACTACCACAGCCTCGGCCCTCCACTTT

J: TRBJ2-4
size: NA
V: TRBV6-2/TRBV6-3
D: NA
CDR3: CASSYEQVNNIQYF
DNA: TGTGCCAGCAGTTACGAACAGGTGAACAACATTCAGTACTTC

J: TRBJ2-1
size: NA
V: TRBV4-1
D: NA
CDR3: CASSQDQIDNEQFF
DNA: TGCGCCAGCAGCCAAGATCAGATCGACAATGAGCAGTTCTTC

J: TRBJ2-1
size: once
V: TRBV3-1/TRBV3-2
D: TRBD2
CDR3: CASSPGTIDYNEQFF
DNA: TGTGCCAGCAGCCCCGGGACTATTGACTACAATGAGCAGTTCTTC

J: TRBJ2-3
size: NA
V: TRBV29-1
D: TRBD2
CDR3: CSVELAGGTDTQYF
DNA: TGCAGCGTTGAACTAGCGGGGGGCACAGATACGCAGTATTTT

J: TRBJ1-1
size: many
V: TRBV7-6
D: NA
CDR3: CASSSLEGVTEAFF
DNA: TGTGCCAGCAGCTCCTTAGAGGGGGTCACCGAAGCTTTCTTT

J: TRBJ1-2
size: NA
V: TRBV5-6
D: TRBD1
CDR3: CASSLGRDRGENGYTF
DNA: TGTGCCAGCAGCTTGGGGAGGGACAGGGGAGAGAATGGCTACACCTTC

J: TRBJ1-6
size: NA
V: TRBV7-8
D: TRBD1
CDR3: CASSPKARRGKNSPLHF
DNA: TGTGCCAGCAGCCCAAAGGCCCGCAGGGGGAAAAATTCACCCCTCCACTTT

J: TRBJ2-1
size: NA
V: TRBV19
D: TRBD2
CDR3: CASSIVSGGSYNEQFF
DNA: TGTGCCAGTAGTATAGTCAGCGGGGGGTCATACAATGAGCAGTTCTTC

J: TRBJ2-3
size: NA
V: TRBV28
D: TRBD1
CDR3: CATDRGFTDTQYF
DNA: TGTGCCACCGACAGGGGATTCACAGATACGCAGTATTTT

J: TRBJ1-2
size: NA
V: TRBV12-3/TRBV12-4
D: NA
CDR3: CASSLGESYGYTF
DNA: TGTGCCAGCAGTTTAGGGGAGAGCTATGGCTACACCTTC

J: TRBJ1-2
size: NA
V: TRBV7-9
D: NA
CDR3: CASSLAAGVGYTF
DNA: TGTGCCAGCAGCTTAGCCGCAGGGGTAGGCTACACCTTC

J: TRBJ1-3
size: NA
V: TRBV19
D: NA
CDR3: CASGWQGGNTIYF
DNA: TGTGCCAGTGGTTGGCAGGGAGGAAACACCATATATTTT

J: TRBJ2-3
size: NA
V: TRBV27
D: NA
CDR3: CASSFGPASWADTQYF
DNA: TGTGCCAGCAGTTTTGGGCCAGCCTCCTGGGCGGATACGCAGTATTTT

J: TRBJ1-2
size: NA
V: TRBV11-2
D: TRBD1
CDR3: CASSSLRGTGETNGYTF
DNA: TGTGCCAGCAGCTCCCTTAGAGGGACAGGGGAAACGAATGGCTACACCTTC

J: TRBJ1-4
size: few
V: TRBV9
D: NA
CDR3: CASSEDGGTEKLFF
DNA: TGTGCCAGCAGCGAGGACGGCGGGACTGAAAAACTGTTTTTT